These T cell receptor beta chains were read from a single sample in a study of cytomegalovirus exposure and HLA in healthy donors. The repertoire was sequenced with immunoSEQ multiplex PCR; TCRdb's copy has only in-frame clones and lacks some. The sample holds 110,000 to 150,000 clones, roughly nine tenths seen once. Sequences were obtained from PBMCs. Receptor source: a man aged 18 to 29 in good health and CMV-seronegative. CDR3s include the opening cysteine and the closing phenylalanine or tryptophan. The order of the fields is V gene, clone size, J gene, D gene, CDR3 DNA, CDR3 protein. A D gene is named only where the DNA matches it firmly. Expanded clones get a size class; other rows say once, few or many, or leave the size out.

V: TRBV6-1
size: -
J: TRBJ1-2
D: -
DNA: TGTGCCAGCAGTGAAAATCTTGGGGCTTTCTATGGCTACACCTTC
CDR3: CASSENLGAFYGYTF

V: TRBV27
size: -
J: TRBJ2-1
D: -
DNA: TGTGCCAGCAGTTTAGGCCTACGGGCGAGAAGGGGCGATGAGCAGTTCTTC
CDR3: CASSLGLRARRGDEQFF

V: TRBV12-5
size: -
J: TRBJ2-5
D: -
DNA: TGTGCTAGTGGTGGCATTAACCAAGAGACCCAGTACTTC
CDR3: CASGGINQETQYF

V: TRBV6-4
size: -
J: TRBJ2-7
D: -
DNA: TGTGCCAGCAGTGATTCCACCCGGGACACCTTCTACGAGCAGTACTTC
CDR3: CASSDSTRDTFYEQYF

V: TRBV5-1
size: -
J: TRBJ1-1
D: TRBD1
DNA: TGCGCCAGCAGCTTGAGGGACAGAGGGGCTGAAGCTTTCTTT
CDR3: CASSLRDRGAEAFF

V: TRBV30
size: -
J: TRBJ1-4
D: -
DNA: TGTGCCTGGAGTGTAAGCAGGGTAGTCACTAATGAAAAACTGTTTTTT
CDR3: CAWSVSRVVTNEKLFF

V: TRBV23-1
size: -
J: TRBJ1-6
D: -
DNA: TGCGCCAGCAGTCAATTTACGTCAGGTGATTCACCCCTCCACTTT
CDR3: CASSQFTSGDSPLHF

V: TRBV6-5
size: -
J: TRBJ2-5
D: TRBD1
DNA: TGTGCCAGCAGCCCAGGGGGTTTCGGGGAGACCCAGTACTTC
CDR3: CASSPGGFGETQYF

V: TRBV4-1
size: -
J: TRBJ2-2
D: -
DNA: TGCGCCAGCAGCCAAGTTCTCGGGGAGCTGTTTTTT
CDR3: CASSQVLGELFF

V: TRBV7-8
size: once
J: TRBJ1-2
D: TRBD1
DNA: TGTGCCAGCAGCACCCGGACAGGGTTTGGCTACACCTTC
CDR3: CASSTRTGFGYTF

V: TRBV28
size: -
J: TRBJ2-7
D: -
DNA: TGTGCCAGCAGTTTCTCGACACATTCCTACGAGCAGTACTTC
CDR3: CASSFSTHSYEQYF

V: TRBV11-2
size: -
J: TRBJ2-3
D: TRBD1
DNA: TGTGCCAGCAGCCCGGGACAGGGGGGAGTAGATACGCAGTATTTT
CDR3: CASSPGQGGVDTQYF

V: TRBV18
size: -
J: TRBJ2-3
D: TRBD2
DNA: TGTGCCAGCTCACCACAACTAGCGGGATCCACAGATACGCAGTATTTT
CDR3: CASSPQLAGSTDTQYF

V: TRBV9
size: -
J: TRBJ2-7
D: TRBD1
DNA: TGTGCCAGCAGCGTAGCTCAGGGGGACTACGAGCAGTACTTC
CDR3: CASSVAQGDYEQYF

V: TRBV7-9
size: -
J: TRBJ1-5
D: -
DNA: TGTGCCAGCAGCTCACTCGACAGAAAAAATCAGCCCCAGCATTTT
CDR3: CASSSLDRKNQPQHF

V: TRBV5-1
size: once
J: TRBJ2-1
D: -
DNA: TGCGCCAGCAGAGTTGGCGGTTCCCTTAACAATGAGCAGTTCTTC
CDR3: CASRVGGSLNNEQFF

V: TRBV18
size: -
J: TRBJ1-4
D: TRBD1
DNA: TGTGCCAGCTCACTGGGGACAGGGAGAACTAATGAAAAACTGTTTTTT
CDR3: CASSLGTGRTNEKLFF

V: TRBV6-1
size: -
J: TRBJ1-2
D: -
DNA: TGTGCCAGCACTTGGGGAGGGACTAACTATGGCTACACCTTC
CDR3: CASTWGGTNYGYTF

V: TRBV13
size: -
J: TRBJ2-7
D: -
DNA: TGTGCCAGCAGCTTAGGGGGGCCGAGCCCCTACGAGCAGTACTTC
CDR3: CASSLGGPSPYEQYF

V: TRBV6-1
size: few
J: TRBJ1-4
D: -
DNA: TGTGCCAGCACCATGACAGTTCTAGGTGAAAAACTGTTTTTT
CDR3: CASTMTVLGEKLFF

V: TRBV9
size: -
J: TRBJ1-1
D: TRBD1
DNA: TGTGCCAGCAGCGGTGGGACAGGGCTTCTCCTTGAAGCTTTCTTT
CDR3: CASSGGTGLLLEAFF

V: TRBV15
size: -
J: TRBJ2-4
D: TRBD1
DNA: TGTGCCACCAGCAGAGATTGGGCCGGACAGGGAGCCAAAAACATTCAGTACTTC
CDR3: CATSRDWAGQGAKNIQYF

V: TRBV2
size: -
J: TRBJ1-5
D: -
DNA: TGTGCCAGCAGTGGGGGTTCGGGGGGCAATCAGCCCCAGCATTTT
CDR3: CASSGGSGGNQPQHF

V: TRBV5-6
size: -
J: TRBJ1-4
D: -
DNA: TGTGCCAGCAGCTTGTGGGACATCGGTCCCACTAATGAAAAACTGTTTTTT
CDR3: CASSLWDIGPTNEKLFF

V: TRBV4-1
size: -
J: TRBJ1-5
D: TRBD1
DNA: TGCGCCAGCCCCCACCGGCACAGGGGGCATTTAGTCTTGCGGTGTAGCAATCAGCCCCAGCATTTT
CDR3: CASPHRHRGHLVLRCSNQPQHF

V: TRBV11-2
size: few
J: TRBJ2-7
D: -
DNA: TGTGCCAGCAGCTTAGATCTGAGAAACGAGCAGTACTTC
CDR3: CASSLDLRNEQYF

V: TRBV6-6
size: -
J: TRBJ2-1
D: -
DNA: TGTGCCAGCAGTTACGGGGGCAGGTACAATGAGCAGTTCTTC
CDR3: CASSYGGRYNEQFF

V: TRBV2
size: -
J: TRBJ2-1
D: TRBD2
DNA: TGTGCCAGCAGGGGGTGGACTAGCGATGAGCAGTTCTTC
CDR3: CASRGWTSDEQFF

V: TRBV11-3
size: -
J: TRBJ2-1
D: -
DNA: TGTGCCAGCAGCGCAAGACAGTACAATGAGCAGTTCTTC
CDR3: CASSARQYNEQFF

V: TRBV10-3
size: -
J: TRBJ2-2
D: TRBD2
DNA: TGTGCCATCCACGCCGGGACTAGCGGGAGTGTTGGCGGGGAGCTGTTTTTT
CDR3: CAIHAGTSGSVGGELFF

V: TRBV6-4
size: -
J: TRBJ2-4
D: TRBD2
DNA: TGTGCCAGCAGTGACTCGAGGACTAGTTACATTCAGTACTTC
CDR3: CASSDSRTSYIQYF

V: TRBV9
size: -
J: TRBJ2-7
D: TRBD2
DNA: TGTGCCAGCAGTACCAGCTGGGGGGGTTCCTACGAGCAGTACTTC
CDR3: CASSTSWGGSYEQYF

V: TRBV15
size: -
J: TRBJ1-2
D: TRBD1
DNA: TGTGCCACCAGCAGACGGACAGGGGGCTACGATGGCTACACCTTC
CDR3: CATSRRTGGYDGYTF

V: TRBV25-1
size: -
J: TRBJ2-3
D: -
DNA: TGTGCCAGCAGTGGCCTCGGGACTTACACCCTCACAGATACGCAGTATTTT
CDR3: CASSGLGTYTLTDTQYF

V: TRBV30
size: -
J: TRBJ2-5
D: TRBD2
DNA: TGTGCCTGGAGTCTGGCGGGAGGGGTTTGGGAGACCCAGTACTTC
CDR3: CAWSLAGGVWETQYF

V: TRBV30
size: -
J: TRBJ1-6
D: -
DNA: TGTGCCTGGTTCCTTCCTTATAATTCACCCCTCCACTTT
CDR3: CAWFLPYNSPLHF

V: TRBV19
size: -
J: TRBJ2-5
D: -
DNA: TGTGCCAGTAGCCTTGGACAGTTCCCCAAAGAGACCCAGTACTTC
CDR3: CASSLGQFPKETQYF

V: TRBV6-6
size: once
J: TRBJ1-2
D: -
DNA: TGTGCCAGCAGTTACGGTTCGATGGCGGCTGGTGGCTACACCTTC
CDR3: CASSYGSMAAGGYTF

V: TRBV27
size: -
J: TRBJ1-6
D: TRBD1
DNA: TGTGCCAGCAGTTTAATTAGGGGGCCCATTCAGTCGACACCCCTCCACTTT
CDR3: CASSLIRGPIQSTPLHF

V: TRBV4-3
size: -
J: TRBJ2-1
D: -
DNA: TGCGCCAGCAGCCAAGATATGAGGGCACAAGAGCAGTTCTTC
CDR3: CASSQDMRAQEQFF

V: TRBV6-5
size: -
J: TRBJ2-1
D: -
DNA: TGTGCCAGCAGTTACTCGGGCGGGGGCAGTGAGCAGTTCTTC
CDR3: CASSYSGGGSEQFF

V: TRBV7-4
size: -
J: TRBJ1-2
D: -
DNA: TGTGCCAGCAGCTCCGACAGGCATGGCTACACCTTC
CDR3: CASSSDRHGYTF

V: TRBV7-6
size: -
J: TRBJ2-7
D: TRBD1
DNA: TGTGCCAGCAGCTTAACTGCGGACAGGAGAATGTCCTACGAGCAGTACTTC
CDR3: CASSLTADRRMSYEQYF

V: TRBV30
size: few
J: TRBJ1-2
D: -
DNA: TGTGCCTGGAGTCGACAGGCGACCTACTTCTATGGCTACACCTTC
CDR3: CAWSRQATYFYGYTF

V: TRBV4-3
size: -
J: TRBJ2-5
D: -
DNA: TGCGCCAGCAGCCAAGGCTCCCAGGGGATACAAGAGACCCAGTACTTC
CDR3: CASSQGSQGIQETQYF

V: TRBV25-1
size: -
J: TRBJ1-1
D: -
DNA: TGTGCCAGCAGTGTTACGGGAATGAACACTGAAGCTTTCTTT
CDR3: CASSVTGMNTEAFF

V: TRBV10-3
size: once
J: TRBJ1-2
D: -
DNA: TGTGCCATCAGTGAGCCAGGGGATGGCTACACCTTC
CDR3: CAISEPGDGYTF

V: TRBV5-1
size: -
J: TRBJ1-2
D: -
DNA: TGCGCCAGCAGCTTGGACAGAAACTATGGCTACACCTTC
CDR3: CASSLDRNYGYTF

V: TRBV6-1
size: -
J: TRBJ1-6
D: TRBD1
DNA: TGTGCCAGCAGTGGGACAGGTAATTCACCCCTCCACTTT
CDR3: CASSGTGNSPLHF

V: TRBV29-1
size: -
J: TRBJ2-5
D: -
DNA: TGCAGCCCCCGGGTTCGCCGGGGTGTTACGGAGACCCAGTACTTC
CDR3: CSPRVRRGVTETQYF

V: TRBV6-1
size: -
J: TRBJ1-2
D: -
DNA: TGTGCCAGCAGTGTGGCCTATGGCTACACCTTC
CDR3: CASSVAYGYTF

V: TRBV9
size: -
J: TRBJ2-1
D: -
DNA: TGTGCCAGCAGCGCGGAGGACTGGGACAATGAGCAGTTCTTC
CDR3: CASSAEDWDNEQFF

V: TRBV19
size: -
J: TRBJ1-2
D: -
DNA: TGTGCCAGTAGGATCCCGGGGAGTAACTATGGCTACACCTTC
CDR3: CASRIPGSNYGYTF

V: TRBV6-5
size: -
J: TRBJ2-6
D: -
DNA: TGTGCCAGCAGTTTTCAGGGCTCTGGGGCCAACGTCCTGACTTTC
CDR3: CASSFQGSGANVLTF

V: TRBV29-1
size: -
J: TRBJ1-2
D: TRBD1
DNA: TGCAGCGTTCGGGGGGACAGGGTCTATGGCTACACCTTC
CDR3: CSVRGDRVYGYTF